The clone carrying this T cell receptor beta chain has only one observation. It is likely a read error, because the conserved phenylalanine at the end of the CDR3 is missing. These data come from a study of tumor and adjacent non-tumor tissue in lung cancer. This sample's RNA came from whole unsorted tissue. Germline lookup yields CDR1 MGHRA and CDR2 YSYEKL. This CDR3 region has 16 residues. Three rounds of nested PCR, following a modified ARM-PCR protocol, produced the TCRbeta library. TCRdb re-derived calls from the multiplex PCR reads in MiXCR, one entry per CDR3 protein. The profile shows 70,000 to 90,000 distinct CDR3 sequences, roughly 80% of them singletons.

The rearrangement joins TRBV4-1 to TRBJ2-2; tentatively, D is TRBD2 (5 bases). The sequenced sample consisted of lung tumor tissue. The source is a woman between 45 and 60 years old with non-small cell lung cancer. The CDR3, as DNA: TGCGCCAACAGCCAAGAAGGAGGTCTAGTGACCGGGGAGCTGTTTCTT. Protein: CANSQEGGLVTGELFL.